This TCR beta chain was captured in a study of control samples from healthy donors and cancer patients. Clones were read by immunoSEQ multiplex PCR, and TCRdb kept only the in-frame ones, dropping some. The sample lists about 150,000 clones; 93% were seen once. CDR3 length equals 15 residues. V was pared by 4 bases and J by 2 bases, with 2 bases of the junction left unmatched. Germline values: CDR1 SGHNT, CDR2 YENEEA. The chain links TRBV11-3 to TRBJ2-5; 12 bases agree with TRBD2. The origin of this receptor is a man between 18 and 35 years old in good health. Sequencing was done on a sample of blood. CDR3 region: CASSSGLAGQETQYF. CDR3 nucleotides: TGTGCCAGCAGCTCAGGACTAGCGGGGCAAGAGACCCAGTACTTC. The full variable domain, rest sourced from reference TRBV11-3 and TRBJ2-5, is EAGVVQSPRYKIIEKKQPVAFWCNPISGHNTLYWYLQNLGQGPELLIRYENEEAVDDSQLPKDRFSAERLKGVDSTLKIQPAELGDSAVYLCASSSGLAGQETQYFGPGTRLLVL.